This TCR beta chain originates from a study of OX40 agonist ivuxolimab in advanced cancers. Study overall: The drug used for patients, ivuxolimab, was an agonistic anti-OX40 (CD134) antibody. Of mixed ages from about 20 to 80 and averaging around 60 years, the group was approximately 84% male. Hepatocellular carcinoma, melanoma, renal cell or head and neck cancer affected the dose-escalation patients.

A history of autoimmune disease or systemic immunosuppression excluded patients. CDR3 length: 15 residues. V was cut by 7 bases and J by 2 bases, with 16 bases left in between. Germline CDR1 MDHEN, CDR2 SYDVKM. Profiling relied on immunoSEQ multiplex PCR, and the TCRdb table lists in-frame clones only, not all of them. This sample has some 44,000 clones, with under 90% found just once. This chain joins TRBV28 and TRBJ2-3; weak D call: TRBD1 (6 bases). The clonotype was recovered from an adult with an advanced solid tumor such as melanoma, head and neck, liver or kidney cancer. Here the sequenced sample was CD4+ or CD8+ T cells sorted from blood, taken in a trial of the OX40 agonist ivuxolimab. The CDR3 is CASNLLTGPTDTQYF. The CDR3 region has the DNA TGTGCCAGCAATCTTTTGACAGGACCCACAGATACGCAGTATTTT.